These 8 T cell receptor beta chains share one sample of origin, sequenced in a study of T cells in pancreatic ductal adenocarcinoma. The data were produced by immunoSEQ multiplex PCR, yet TCRdb's version contains in-frame clones alone and is incomplete. Here the sample spans over 7,500 clones, roughly nine tenths being singletons. Surgery without prior neoadjuvant therapy was the treatment of the selected pancreatic ductal adenocarcinoma patients. The specimen sequenced was PBMCs. Receptors originate from a human donor with pancreatic ductal adenocarcinoma.

There are a few counts of this clone. This rearrangement joins TRBV10-1 to TRBJ2-5; 8 nucleotides line up with TRBD1. The CDR3 extends over 14 amino acids. CDR1 and CDR2 from the germline V gene are WNHNN and SYGVQD (reference sequence). V dropped 2 bases and J dropped 2; count of bases not matched to a gene: 1. CDR3: CASSEGQGQETQYF. The CDR3 DNA reads TGCGCCAGCAGTGAGGGACAGGGACAAGAGACCCAGTACTTC.

The genes are TRBV14 and TRBJ1-2; the D gene is possibly TRBD1 (6 bases). This CDR3 is 17 amino acids long. Per germline, CDR1 SGHDN and CDR2 FVKESK. The V and J ends lost 1 base and 0 bases respectively, with 15 bases between them. CDR3 residues: CASSQGFRGATNYGYTF. CDR3 coding DNA: TGTGCCAGCAGCCAAGGATTCCGGGGGGCGACTAACTATGGCTACACCTTC.

The J gene is TRBJ2-3, the V gene TRBV7-2; TRBD2 aligns across 9 bases. The CDR3 length is 17 residues. Germline loops: CDR1 SGHTA, CDR2 FQGNSA. J gave up 3 bases and V 1 base, and 8 bases lay outside the gene matches. CDR3 DNA: TGTGCCAGCAGCTTAGATGGTCTAGCGGGGAGGACAGATACGCAGTATTTT. Translation gives CASSLDGLAGRTDTQYF.

This clone was counted once. The J gene is TRBJ2-7, the V gene TRBV19; 8 bases fit TRBD1. The length of the CDR3 is 14 residues. Germline V gives CDR1 LNHDA, CDR2 SQIVND (reference sequence). V lost 6 bases and J lost 4; bases outside the gene matches: 8. The chain's CDR3 is CASRDRTGQYEQYF. For the CDR3, the DNA is TGTGCCAGTAGGGATCGGACAGGGCAATACGAGCAGTACTTC.

DNA for the CDR3: TGTGCCAGCAGAGCTAGCGGGGGGGCCCGGGAGCAGTACTTC. Its protein is CASRASGGAREQYF. The chain has TRBV14 and TRBJ2-7; the match to TRBD2 covers 12 bases. Trimming took 6 bases from V and 7 from J; bases not matched to a gene: 7. The CDR3 is made up of 14 amino acids. Germline assignment: CDR1 SGHDN and CDR2 FVKESK.

The J gene is TRBJ2-5, the V gene TRBV9; 7 positions match TRBD2. The CDR3 runs 15 residues. Germline values: CDR1 SGDLS, CDR2 YYNGEE. V shed 0 bases and J 5 bases; nucleotides not matched to a gene: 7. In nucleotides, the CDR3 is TGTGCCAGCAGCGTAGGGGGAGGGGCTGGGGAGACCCAGTACTTC. Its protein is CASSVGGGAGETQYF.

CDR3 protein: CASSYDTRAETQYF. Written as DNA, the CDR3 is TGTGCCAGCAGTTACGATACCAGGGCGGAGACCCAGTACTTC. This chain connects TRBV6-6 to TRBJ2-5; possibly TRBD1 for D (5 bases). Per the germline V gene, CDR1 is MNHNY and CDR2 is SVGAGI (reference sequence). V lost 2 bases, J lost 5 bases, and 12 bases lay in between. This CDR3 has 14 amino acids.

The chain combines TRBV28 with TRBJ1-2; D may be TRBD1 (5 bases). CDR1 and CDR2 (germline): MDHEN, SYDVKM. The CDR3 runs 12 residues. Deletions cut 5 bases from V and 5 bases from J, with 9 bases between. The CDR3 coding sequence is TGTGCCAGCAGTGCGACAGTTTATGGCTACACCTTC. Encoded protein: CASSATVYGYTF.